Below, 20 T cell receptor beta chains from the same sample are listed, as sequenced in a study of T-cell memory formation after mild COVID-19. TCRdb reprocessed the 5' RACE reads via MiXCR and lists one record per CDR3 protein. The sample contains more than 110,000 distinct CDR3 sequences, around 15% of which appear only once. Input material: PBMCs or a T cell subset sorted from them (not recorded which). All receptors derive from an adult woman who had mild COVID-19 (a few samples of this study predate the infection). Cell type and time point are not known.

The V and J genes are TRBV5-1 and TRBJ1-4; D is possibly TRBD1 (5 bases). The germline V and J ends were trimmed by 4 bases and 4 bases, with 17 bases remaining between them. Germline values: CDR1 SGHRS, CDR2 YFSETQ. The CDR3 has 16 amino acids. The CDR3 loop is CASSPDIGGDNEKLFF. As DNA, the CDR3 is TGCGCCAGCAGCCCAGACATTGGAGGGGATAATGAAAAACTGTTTTTT. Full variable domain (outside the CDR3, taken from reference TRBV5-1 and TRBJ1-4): KAGVTQTPRYLIKTRGQQVTLSCSPISGHRSVSWYQQTPGQGLQFLFEYFSETQRNKGNFPGRFSGRQFSNSRSEMNVSTLELGDSALYLCASSPDIGGDNEKLFFGSGTQLSVL.

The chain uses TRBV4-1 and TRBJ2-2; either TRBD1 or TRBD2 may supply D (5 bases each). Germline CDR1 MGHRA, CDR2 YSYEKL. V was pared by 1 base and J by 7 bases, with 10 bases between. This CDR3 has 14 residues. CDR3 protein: CASSQALGVGELFF. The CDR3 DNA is TGCGCCAGCAGCCAAGCGTTGGGGGTCGGGGAGCTGTTTTTT.

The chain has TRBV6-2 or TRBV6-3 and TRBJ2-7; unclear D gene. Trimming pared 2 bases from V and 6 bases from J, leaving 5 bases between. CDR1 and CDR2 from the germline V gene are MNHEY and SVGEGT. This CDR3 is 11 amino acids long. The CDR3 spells CASSYKGEQYV. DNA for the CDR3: TGTGCCAGCAGTTACAAGGGCGAGCAGTACGTC.

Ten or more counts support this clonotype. The chain's CDR3 is CASSDSTGPDTQYF. In DNA, the CDR3 is TGTGCCAGCAGTGACTCGACAGGGCCAGATACGCAGTATTTT. The V call is TRBV6-4, the J call TRBJ2-3, with TRBD1 matching over 7 bases. The length of the CDR3 is 14 residues. V shed 0 bases, J shed 4 bases, and the junction held 1 base outside the gene matches. The germline V gene has CDR1 MRHNA and CDR2 SNTAGT.

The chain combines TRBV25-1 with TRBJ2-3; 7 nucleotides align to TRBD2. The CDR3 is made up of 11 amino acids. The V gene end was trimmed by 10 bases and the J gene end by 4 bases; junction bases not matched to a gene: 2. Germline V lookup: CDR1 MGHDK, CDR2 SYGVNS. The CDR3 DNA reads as TGTGCCACCCGGGGGGCAGATACGCAGTATTTT. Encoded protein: CATRGADTQYF.

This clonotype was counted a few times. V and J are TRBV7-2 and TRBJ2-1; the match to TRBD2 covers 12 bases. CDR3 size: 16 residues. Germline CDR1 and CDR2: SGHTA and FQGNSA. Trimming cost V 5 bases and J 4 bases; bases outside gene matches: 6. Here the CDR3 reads CASSPRLAGVYNEQFF. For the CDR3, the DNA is TGTGCCAGCAGCCCTCGACTAGCGGGGGTGTACAATGAGCAGTTCTTC.

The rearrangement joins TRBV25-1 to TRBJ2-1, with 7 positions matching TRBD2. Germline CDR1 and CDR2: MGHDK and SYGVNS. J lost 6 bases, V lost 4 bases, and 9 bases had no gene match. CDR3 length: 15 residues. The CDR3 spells CASSATSEVSNEQFF. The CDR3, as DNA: TGTGCCAGCAGTGCTACTAGCGAGGTCTCCAATGAGCAGTTCTTC.

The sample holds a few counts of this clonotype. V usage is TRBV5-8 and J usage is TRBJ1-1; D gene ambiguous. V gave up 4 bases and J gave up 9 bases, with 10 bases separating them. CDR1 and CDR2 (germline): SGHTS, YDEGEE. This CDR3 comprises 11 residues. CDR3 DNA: TGTGCCAGCAGCCCTGCGGAGAAAGCTTTCTTT. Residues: CASSPAEKAFF. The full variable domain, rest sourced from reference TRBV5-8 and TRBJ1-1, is EAGVTQSPTHLIKTRGQQATLRCSPISGHTSVYWYQQALGLGLQFLLWYDEGEERNRGNFPPRFSGRQFPNYSSELNVNALELEDSALYLCASSPAEKAFFGQGTRLTVV.

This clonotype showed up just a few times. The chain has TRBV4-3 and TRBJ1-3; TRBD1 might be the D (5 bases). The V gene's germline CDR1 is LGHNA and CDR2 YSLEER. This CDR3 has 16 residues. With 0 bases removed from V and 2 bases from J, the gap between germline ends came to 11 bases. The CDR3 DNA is TGCGCCAGCAGCCAAGACGAGGGGTCCGCTGGAAACACCATATATTTT. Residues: CASSQDEGSAGNTIYF.

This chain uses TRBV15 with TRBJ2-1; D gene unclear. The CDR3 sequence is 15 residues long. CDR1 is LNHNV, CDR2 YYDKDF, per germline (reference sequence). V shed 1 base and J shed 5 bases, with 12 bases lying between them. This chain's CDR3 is CATSRGAEENNEQFF. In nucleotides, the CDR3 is TGTGCCACCAGCAGAGGGGCAGAGGAGAACAATGAGCAGTTCTTC.

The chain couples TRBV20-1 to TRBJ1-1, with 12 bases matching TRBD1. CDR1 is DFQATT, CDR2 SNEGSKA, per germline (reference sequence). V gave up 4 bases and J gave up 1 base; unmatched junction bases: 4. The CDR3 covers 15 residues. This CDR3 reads CSATRDRGPNTEAFF. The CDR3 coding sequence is TGCAGTGCTACGAGGGACAGGGGGCCGAACACTGAAGCTTTCTTT.

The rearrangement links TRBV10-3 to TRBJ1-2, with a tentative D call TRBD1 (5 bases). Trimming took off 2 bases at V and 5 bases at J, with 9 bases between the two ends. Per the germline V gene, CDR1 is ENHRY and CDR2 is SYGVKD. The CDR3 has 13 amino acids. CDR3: CAISEEGDYGYTF. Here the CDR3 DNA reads TGTGCCATCAGTGAGGAAGGGGATTATGGCTACACCTTC.

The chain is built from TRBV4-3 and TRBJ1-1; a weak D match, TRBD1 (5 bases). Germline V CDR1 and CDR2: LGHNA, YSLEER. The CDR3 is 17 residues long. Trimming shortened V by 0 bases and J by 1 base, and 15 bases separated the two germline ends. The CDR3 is CASSQDNGGTGNTEAFF. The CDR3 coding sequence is TGCGCCAGCAGCCAAGATAACGGGGGTACAGGGAACACTGAAGCTTTCTTT.

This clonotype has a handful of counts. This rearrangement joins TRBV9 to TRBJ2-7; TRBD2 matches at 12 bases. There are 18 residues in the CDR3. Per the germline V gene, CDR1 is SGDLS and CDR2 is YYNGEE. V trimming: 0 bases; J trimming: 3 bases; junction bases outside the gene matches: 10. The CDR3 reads CASSVGASGREINYEQYF. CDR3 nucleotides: TGTGCCAGCAGCGTAGGGGCTAGCGGGAGGGAAATAAACTACGAGCAGTACTTC.

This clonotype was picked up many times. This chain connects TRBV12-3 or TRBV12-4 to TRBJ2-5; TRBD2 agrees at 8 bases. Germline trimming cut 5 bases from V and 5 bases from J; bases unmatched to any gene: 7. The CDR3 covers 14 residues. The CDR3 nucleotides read TGTGCCAGCAGTCTTACGGGAGGGGCGGAGACCCAGTACTTC. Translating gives CASSLTGGAETQYF.

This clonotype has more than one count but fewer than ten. The CDR3 coding sequence is TGTGCCAGCAGCAGTCTGCTAGGATACGAGCAGTACTTC. Translating gives CASSSLLGYEQYF. The genes are TRBV7-2 and TRBJ2-7; D ambiguous. Germline V gene data show CDR1 as SGHTA and CDR2 as FQGNSA. The CDR3 has 13 residues. The V end lost 5 bases, the J end lost 4 bases, and 12 bases lay between the germline ends.

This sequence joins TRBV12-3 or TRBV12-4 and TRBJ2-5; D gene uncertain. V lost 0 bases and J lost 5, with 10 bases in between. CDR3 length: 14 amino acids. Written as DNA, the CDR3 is TGTGCCAGCAGTTTAGCGCGGTACACGGAGACCCAGTACTTC. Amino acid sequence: CASSLARYTETQYF.

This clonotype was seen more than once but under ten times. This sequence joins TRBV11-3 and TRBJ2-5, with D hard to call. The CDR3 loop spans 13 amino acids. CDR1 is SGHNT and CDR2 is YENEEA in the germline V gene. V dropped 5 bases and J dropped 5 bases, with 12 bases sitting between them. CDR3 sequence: CASSRSNGETQYF. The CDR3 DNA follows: TGTGCCAGCAGCCGATCCAACGGGGAGACCCAGTACTTC.

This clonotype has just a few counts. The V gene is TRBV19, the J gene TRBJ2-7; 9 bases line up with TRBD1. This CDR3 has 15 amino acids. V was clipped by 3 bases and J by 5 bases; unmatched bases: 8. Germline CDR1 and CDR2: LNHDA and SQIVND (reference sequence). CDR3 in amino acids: CASSMSSQGADEQYF. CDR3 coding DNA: TGTGCCAGTAGTATGAGTTCACAGGGGGCGGACGAGCAGTACTTC. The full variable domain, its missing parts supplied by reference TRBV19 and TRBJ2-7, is DGGITQSPKYLFRKEGQNVTLSCEQNLNHDAMYWYRQDPGQGLRLIYYSQIVNDFQKGDIAEGYSVSREKKESFPLTVTSAQKNPTAFYLCASSMSSQGADEQYFGPGTRLTVT.

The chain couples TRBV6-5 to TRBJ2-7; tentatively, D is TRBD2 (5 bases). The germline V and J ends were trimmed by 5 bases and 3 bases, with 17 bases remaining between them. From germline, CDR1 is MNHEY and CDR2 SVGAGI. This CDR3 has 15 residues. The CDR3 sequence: CASSPHGSNLYEQYF. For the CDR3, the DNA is TGTGCCAGCAGTCCCCATGGGAGCAACCTCTACGAGCAGTACTTC.